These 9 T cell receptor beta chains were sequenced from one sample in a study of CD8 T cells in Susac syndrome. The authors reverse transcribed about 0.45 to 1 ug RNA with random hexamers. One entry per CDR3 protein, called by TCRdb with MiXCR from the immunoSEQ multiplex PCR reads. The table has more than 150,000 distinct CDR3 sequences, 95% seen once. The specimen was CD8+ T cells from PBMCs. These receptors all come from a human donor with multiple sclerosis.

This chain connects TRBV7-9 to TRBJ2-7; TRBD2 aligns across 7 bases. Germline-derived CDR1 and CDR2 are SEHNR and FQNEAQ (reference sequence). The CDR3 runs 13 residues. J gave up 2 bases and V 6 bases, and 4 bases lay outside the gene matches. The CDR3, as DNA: TGTGCCAGCAGGGGACTACCCCCCTACGAGCAGTACTTC. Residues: CASRGLPPYEQYF.

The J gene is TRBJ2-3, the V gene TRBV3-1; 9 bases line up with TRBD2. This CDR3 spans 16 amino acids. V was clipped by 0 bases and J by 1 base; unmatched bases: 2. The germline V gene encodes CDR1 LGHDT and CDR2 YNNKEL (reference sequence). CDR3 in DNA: TGTGCCAGCAGCCAAGAGTTAGCGGGGGGCACAGATACGCAGTATTTT. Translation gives CASSQELAGGTDTQYF.

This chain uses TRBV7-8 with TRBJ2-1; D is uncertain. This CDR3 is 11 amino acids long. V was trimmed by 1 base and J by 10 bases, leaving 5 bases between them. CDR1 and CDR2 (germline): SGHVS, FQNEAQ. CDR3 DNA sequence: TGTGCCAGCAGCTTAGGGGAAGAGCAGTTCTTC. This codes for CASSLGEEQFF.

DNA of the CDR3: TGTGCCAGCAACGTCCGGGACAGGGGGATCTACGAGCAGTACGTC. Protein product: CASNVRDRGIYEQYV. The chain joins TRBV5-5 to TRBJ2-7; 11 nucleotides match TRBD1. This CDR3 is 15 amino acids long. Germline V gene sequence: CDR1 SGHKS, CDR2 YYEKEE (reference sequence). J was trimmed by 3 bases and V by 6 bases; bases with no gene match: 8.

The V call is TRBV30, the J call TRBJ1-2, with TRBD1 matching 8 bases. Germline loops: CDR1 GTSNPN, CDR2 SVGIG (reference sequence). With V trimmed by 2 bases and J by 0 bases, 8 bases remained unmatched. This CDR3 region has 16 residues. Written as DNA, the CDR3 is TGTGCCTGGAGTTCCCACGGACAGGGAGCTAACTATGGCTACACCTTC. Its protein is CAWSSHGQGANYGYTF.

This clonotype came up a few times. CDR3 in DNA: TGTGCCAGCTCACCGGAGGGTAGCAATCAGCCCCAGCATTTT. It codes for CASSPEGSNQPQHF. The chain couples TRBV18 to TRBJ1-5; D ambiguous. This CDR3 region has 14 residues. Germline values: CDR1 KGHSH, CDR2 LQKENI. V lost 3 bases to trimming and J lost 0 bases, with 6 bases between them.

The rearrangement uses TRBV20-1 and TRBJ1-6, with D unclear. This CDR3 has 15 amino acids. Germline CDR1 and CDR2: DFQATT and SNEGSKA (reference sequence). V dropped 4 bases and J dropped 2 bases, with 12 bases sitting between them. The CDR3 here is CSANSKHTYNSPLHF. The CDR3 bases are TGCAGTGCTAATAGTAAACATACCTATAATTCACCCCTCCACTTT.

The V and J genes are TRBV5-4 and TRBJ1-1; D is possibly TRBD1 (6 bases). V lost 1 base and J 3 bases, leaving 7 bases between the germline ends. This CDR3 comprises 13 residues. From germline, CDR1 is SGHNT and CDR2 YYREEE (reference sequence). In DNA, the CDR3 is TGTGCCAGCAGCTTGAGGGGGGACACTGAAGCTTTCTTT. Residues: CASSLRGDTEAFF.

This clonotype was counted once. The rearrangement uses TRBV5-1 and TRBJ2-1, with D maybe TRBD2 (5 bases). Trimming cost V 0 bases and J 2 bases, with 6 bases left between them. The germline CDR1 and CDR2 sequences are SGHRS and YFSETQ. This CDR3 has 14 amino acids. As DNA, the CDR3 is TGCGCCAGCAGCTTGGCCGGGACCTACAATGAGCAGTTCTTC. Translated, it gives CASSLAGTYNEQFF.